The 25 T cell receptor beta chains reported below all come from one sample, sequenced in a study of CD8 T cells in Susac syndrome. The RNA input was roughly 0.45 to 1 ug, and it was reverse transcribed with random hexamers. TCRdb reanalysed the immunoSEQ multiplex PCR reads using MiXCR and keeps one entry per CDR3 protein. The repertoire holds approximately 100,000 distinct CDR3 sequences, with roughly 96% as singletons. Sequencing was done on a sample of CD4+ T cells from PBMCs. The receptor source for this set is a human donor in good health.

This clonotype is a singleton in its sample. The V gene is TRBV6-1, the J gene TRBJ2-7; D possibly matches TRBD1 or TRBD2 (5 bases each). Looked up from germline, CDR1 is MNHNS and CDR2 is SASEGT. Trimming left V 6 bases short and J 3 bases short, with 12 bases between. This CDR3 has 13 residues. In DNA, the CDR3 is TGTGCCAGCAGACCCGGGACGGTCTACGAGCAGTACTTC. It codes for CASRPGTVYEQYF.

The V call is TRBV7-3, the J call TRBJ1-6; D gene unclear. Germline-derived CDR1 and CDR2 are SGHTA and FQGTGA. This CDR3 region has 13 residues. V was clipped by 2 bases and J by 9 bases, with 8 bases between them. This chain's CDR3 is CASSLDEGSPLHF. In DNA form, the CDR3 reads TGTGCCAGCAGCTTAGATGAGGGTTCACCCCTCCACTTT.

The gene calls are TRBV29-1 and TRBJ2-3; 12 positions match TRBD1. In germline, CDR1 is SQVTM, CDR2 ANQGSEA. Losses at the gene ends were 6 bases for V and 2 bases for J; bases not matched to a gene: 0. This CDR3 has 13 residues. The CDR3 here is CSVGQGATDTQYF. CDR3 nucleotides: TGCAGCGTGGGACAGGGGGCCACAGATACGCAGTATTTT.

This chain uses TRBV30 with TRBJ1-2; D is possibly TRBD1 (5 bases). Germline assignment: CDR1 GTSNPN and CDR2 SVGIG (reference sequence). V was shortened by 8 bases and J by 5 bases, with 18 bases between the two germline ends. This CDR3 is built from 13 residues. CDR3 protein: CAGTQGNRYGYTF. As DNA, the CDR3 is TGTGCCGGAACTCAGGGAAATCGGTATGGCTACACCTTC.

This clonotype was detected once. This chain links TRBV7-2 with TRBJ2-5, with 9 bases aligning to TRBD2. From germline, CDR1 is SGHTA and CDR2 FQGNSA. V shed 1 base and J 0 bases; nucleotides not matched to a gene: 3. The CDR3 has 16 amino acids. The CDR3, as DNA: TGTGCCAGCAGCTTAGGGCTAGCGGGGAACCAAGAGACCCAGTACTTC. It specifies CASSLGLAGNQETQYF.

The V gene is TRBV29-1, the J gene TRBJ2-7; 9 bases agree with TRBD1. V was pared by 4 bases and J by 3 bases, with 4 bases of the junction left unmatched. There are 13 residues in the CDR3. Germline V gene lookup returns CDR1 SQVTM and CDR2 ANQGSEA. The CDR3 coding sequence is TGCAGCGTTGGGAAGGACAGGGGCTACGAGCAGTACTTC. Residues: CSVGKDRGYEQYF.

The chain links TRBV13 to TRBJ2-7; no reliable D call. V lost 6 bases and J 4 bases, leaving 22 bases between the germline ends. The V gene's germline CDR1 is PRHDT and CDR2 FYEKMQ (reference sequence). This CDR3 is 16 amino acids long. The CDR3 here is CASRVTGSGNRYEQYF. The CDR3 bases are TGTGCCAGCAGGGTTACCGGGTCCGGAAATCGATACGAGCAGTACTTC.

V gene TRBV27 combines with J gene TRBJ1-6, with D uncertain. Germline values: CDR1 MNHEY, CDR2 SMNVEV (reference sequence). This CDR3 is 16 amino acids long. Trimming stripped 4 bases from V and 0 bases from J, with 10 bases between. Here the CDR3 DNA reads TGTGCCAGCAGTTCCAAGGGAATCTCCTATAATTCACCCCTCCACTTT. It encodes CASSSKGISYNSPLHF.

This chain joins TRBV5-1 and TRBJ2-7; 8 bases agree with TRBD2. Germline V lookup: CDR1 SGHRS, CDR2 YFSETQ. V was pared by 5 bases and J by 5 bases, with 6 bases of the junction left unmatched. CDR3 length: 13 residues. CDR3 bases: TGCGCCAGCAGAGGCACGGGAGGGAACGAGCAGTACTTC. It yields the protein CASRGTGGNEQYF.

The chain is built from TRBV16 and TRBJ2-2; D remains ambiguous. CDR1 is KGHSY and CDR2 is FQNENV in the germline V gene. Trimming pared 4 bases from V and 1 base from J, leaving 7 bases between. The CDR3 extends over 14 amino acids. CDR3 DNA: TGTGCCAGCAGCCGAAACGTGAACACCGGGGAGCTGTTTTTT. Translated, it gives CASSRNVNTGELFF.

The CDR3 spells CSARASGGAYEQYF. CDR3 nucleotide sequence: TGCAGTGCTAGAGCTAGCGGGGGGGCCTACGAGCAGTACTTC. This chain joins TRBV20-1 and TRBJ2-7, with TRBD2 matching 12 bases. With V trimmed by 1 base and J by 2 bases, 0 bases remained unmatched. CDR1 DFQATT and CDR2 SNEGSKA come from the germline V gene (reference sequence). The CDR3 contains 14 residues.

This clonotype was counted once. The rearrangement joins TRBV30 to TRBJ2-5; 10 bases agree with TRBD2. After removal of 3 bases from V and 6 bases from J, the junction contained 7 bases not matched to a gene. Germline CDR1 is GTSNPN and CDR2 is SVGIG (reference sequence). The CDR3 spans 14 residues. The CDR3 nucleotides are TGTGCCTGGAGGGCCGGGACTAGCGTAAAGACCCAGTACTTC. Its protein product is CAWRAGTSVKTQYF. Complete variable domain (other parts from reference TRBV30 and TRBJ2-5): SQTIHQWPATLVQPVGSPLSLECTVEGTSNPNLYWYRQAAGRGLQLLFYSVGIGQISSEVPQNLSASRPQDRQFILSSKKLLLSDSGFYLCAWRAGTSVKTQYFGPGTRLLVL.

The chain employs TRBV29-1 and TRBJ2-7; 12 bases are a match to TRBD2. Germline CDR1 reads SQVTM; CDR2 reads ANQGSEA. The CDR3 runs 13 residues. Losses at the gene ends were 7 bases for V and 6 bases for J; bases not matched to a gene: 7. The chain's CDR3 is CSARLAGAVEQYF. CDR3 sequence (DNA): TGCAGCGCCAGACTAGCGGGAGCGGTCGAGCAGTACTTC.

The chain carries TRBV4-2 and TRBJ1-2; tentative D call: TRBD1 (6 bases). There are 13 residues in the CDR3. Germline assignment: CDR1 LGHNA and CDR2 YNFKEQ. V lost 0 bases to trimming and J lost 5 bases, with 7 bases between them. In nucleotides, the CDR3 is TGTGCCAGCAGCCAAGAACAGGGTTATGGCTACACCTTC. It translates to CASSQEQGYGYTF.

As regards this clonotype: The junction departs from germline at one end; a sequencing error may be responsible. This chain uses TRBV6-2 or TRBV6-3 with TRBJ1-1, with 9 bases fitting TRBD1. Germline CDR1 MNHEY, CDR2 SVGEGT. The CDR3 has 16 residues. This chain's CDR3 is CASSYYSGTGNPEAFF. The CDR3 DNA reads TGTGCCAGCAGTTACTACTCCGGGACAGGGAACCCTGAAGCTTTCTTT.

V usage is TRBV2 and J usage is TRBJ2-7, with D possibly being TRBD2 (5 bases). The germline V gene encodes CDR1 SNHLY and CDR2 FYNNEI. CDR3 size: 12 residues. The germline V and J ends were trimmed by 2 bases and 4 bases, with 6 bases remaining between them. The CDR3 DNA reads as TGTGCCAGCAGTGAAAGGGAGTACGAGCAGTACTTC. This encodes CASSEREYEQYF.

The V gene is TRBV19, the J gene TRBJ1-1, with D possibly TRBD1 on 5 matching bases. V was trimmed by 1 base and J by 3 bases, leaving 15 bases between them. CDR3 length: 16 amino acids. Germline V lookup: CDR1 LNHDA, CDR2 SQIVND (reference sequence). The CDR3 bases are TGTGCCAGTAGTATAGCCCCGGGACTCGCGGACACTGAAGCTTTCTTT. Protein sequence: CASSIAPGLADTEAFF.

The chain couples TRBV20-1 to TRBJ2-3, with 15 positions matching TRBD2. Germline values: CDR1 DFQATT, CDR2 SNEGSKA (reference sequence). The J segment lost 6 bases and the V segment lost 0 bases, leaving 10 bases of the junction unmatched. The CDR3 extends over 18 amino acids. CDR3 DNA: TGCAGTGCTAGAGATCCTAGGAGTGGACTAGCGGGGGGGGATACGCAGTATTTT. It specifies CSARDPRSGLAGGDTQYF.

The table lists this clonotype with a count of one. The chain couples TRBV6-1 to TRBJ1-3, with D hard to call. The V end was cut by 5 bases, the J end by 4 bases, with 18 bases between. The V gene's germline CDR1 is MNHNS and CDR2 SASEGT. The CDR3 totals 16 residues. The CDR3 region has the DNA TGTGCCAGCAGTCCGTTGACCTATACCTCCGGAAACACCATATATTTT. This translates into CASSPLTYTSGNTIYF.

The V and J genes are TRBV6-5 and TRBJ2-1; 9 nucleotides align to TRBD1. The germline gives CDR1 MNHEY, CDR2 SVGAGI. V was clipped by 6 bases and J by 2 bases; unmatched bases: 5. The CDR3 runs 15 residues. CDR3 bases: TGTGCCAGCAGGAAGGACAGGGGACCCTACAATGAGCAGTTCTTC. This translates into CASRKDRGPYNEQFF.

The chain couples TRBV6-5 to TRBJ2-1, with 7 bases that match TRBD2. This CDR3 has 16 amino acids. The germline CDR1 and CDR2 sequences are MNHEY and SVGAGI. V shed 4 bases and J 8 bases; nucleotides not matched to a gene: 14. The CDR3 region is CASSSRGGSLADEQFF. For the CDR3, the DNA is TGTGCCAGCAGTTCGAGGGGCGGGAGTTTAGCAGATGAGCAGTTCTTC.

The chain has TRBV7-3 and TRBJ2-3; 8 nucleotides agree with TRBD2. The CDR3 has 19 amino acids. V was clipped by 11 bases and J by 2 bases; unmatched bases: 24. Germline CDR1 is SGHTA and CDR2 is FQGTGA. The CDR3 sequence is CARPEDGREGRSDTDTQYF. CDR3 DNA: TGTGCCCGCCCAGAGGATGGTCGGGAGGGCCGAAGCGACACAGATACGCAGTATTTT. Combining the CDR3 with reference TRBV7-3 and TRBJ2-3 gives the whole variable domain GAGVSQTPSNKVTEKGKYVELRCDPISGHTALYWYRQSLGQGPEFLIYFQGTGAADDSGLPNDRFFAVRPEGSVSTLKIQRTERGDSAVYLCARPEDGREGRSDTDTQYFGPGTRLTVL.

This rearrangement joins TRBV9 to TRBJ2-6; D is unclear. Trimming shortened V by 1 base and J by 5 bases, and 4 bases separated the two germline ends. Germline V CDR1 and CDR2: SGDLS, YYNGEE. CDR3 size: 13 residues. CDR3 sequence: CASSVSWANVLTF. Here the CDR3 DNA reads TGTGCCAGCAGCGTATCCTGGGCCAACGTCCTGACTTTC.

This clonotype has just one count. The chain couples TRBV9 to TRBJ2-3; 7 bases match TRBD1. The V and J ends lost 3 bases and 1 base, in that order; junction bases with no gene match: 5. Germline loops: CDR1 SGDLS, CDR2 YYNGEE. The CDR3 extends over 15 amino acids. The DNA for the CDR3 is TGTGCCAGCAGCGCCCCCACAGGGGGCACAGATACGCAGTATTTT. Amino acids: CASSAPTGGTDTQYF.

The V gene is TRBV5-1, the J gene TRBJ1-1; D remains ambiguous. The CDR3 is made up of 15 amino acids. Germline CDR1 and CDR2: SGHRS and YFSETQ. V was clipped by 4 bases and J by 3 bases, with 16 bases between them. In nucleotides, the CDR3 is TGCGCCAGCAGCAATTTGGGCGGGGAGGACACTGAAGCTTTCTTT. Amino acids: CASSNLGGEDTEAFF.